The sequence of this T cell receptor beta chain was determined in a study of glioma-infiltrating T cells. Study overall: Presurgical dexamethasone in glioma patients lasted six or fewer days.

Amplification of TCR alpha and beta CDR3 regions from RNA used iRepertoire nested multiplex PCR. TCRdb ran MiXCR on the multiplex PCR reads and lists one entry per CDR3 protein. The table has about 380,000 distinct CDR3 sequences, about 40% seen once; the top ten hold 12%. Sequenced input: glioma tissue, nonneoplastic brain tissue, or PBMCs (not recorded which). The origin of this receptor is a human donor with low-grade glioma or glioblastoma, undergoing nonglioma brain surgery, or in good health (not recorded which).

The DNA for the CDR3 is TGTGCCAGCAGCTTAGACGACACAGGCTACACCTTC. This sequence encodes CASSLDDTGYTF. The chain has TRBV7-2 and TRBJ1-2; D call uncertain. Germline V CDR1 and CDR2: SGHTA, FQGNSA. Trimming shortened V by 1 base and J by 8 bases, and 8 bases separated the two germline ends. The length of the CDR3 is 12 residues.